This T cell receptor beta chain was identified in a study of beta chain features in type 1 diabetes. About this clone: Its antigen is not known.

The CDR3 sequence is 15 residues long. V gave up 5 bases and J gave up 0 bases, with 13 bases separating them. Germline V lookup: CDR1 SGHTA, CDR2 FQGNSA. Notes on the study in general: The study found fewer insertions and more deletions at VDJ junctions in type 1 diabetes patients. Type 1 diabetes patients showed a moderate but significant shortening of TCRB CDR3s in all four CD4+ subsets.

Expressed TCRB transcripts got sequenced, as all isolated RNA was reverse transcribed. It was found that naive, central memory and regulatory T cell samples averaged about 3.5 million reads. Generated by immunoSEQ multiplex PCR, the TCRdb table keeps only in-frame clones and is missing some. The data contain roughly 500,000 clones, 30% of them seen just once; the ten biggest clones take up 0.05% to 0.065%. J is TRBJ1-2 and V is TRBV7-2; the D gene is possibly TRBD1 (5 bases). The TCR originated in a man between 18 and 29 years old in good health. The source material was naive CD4+ T cells from blood. The CDR3: CASSLGAPANYGYTF. DNA for the CDR3: TGTGCCAGCAGCCTAGGGGCCCCCGCTAACTATGGCTACACCTTC.